One and the same sample provided the 28 T cell receptor beta chains below, sequenced in a study of T cells in Graves' hyperthyroidism and ophthalmopathy. Amplified TCR beta CDR3 regions came from RNA transcripts. HTBI primers drove first-round RT-PCR of the TCR CDR3. TCRdb used MiXCR to reprocess the multiplex PCR reads, holding one entry per CDR3 protein. The table lists 550,000 to 850,000 distinct CDR3 sequences, roughly 20% of them singletons. Sequenced input: blood. The source of these receptors is a woman aged 45 to 65 with Graves' hyperthyroidism that later progressed to Graves' ophthalmopathy.

There are many counts of this clonotype. This rearrangement joins TRBV5-1 to TRBJ1-3, with TRBD1 matching 7 bases. CDR1 is SGHRS and CDR2 is YFSETQ in the germline V gene. This CDR3 comprises 16 residues. The V and J ends lost 4 bases and 0 bases, in that order; junction bases with no gene match: 7. CDR3: CASSPKTGNSGNTIYF. CDR3 coding DNA: TGCGCCAGCAGCCCGAAGACAGGGAACTCTGGAAACACCATATATTTT.

The chain couples TRBV7-6 to TRBJ2-2; D is perhaps TRBD1 (5 bases). Germline V gives CDR1 SGHVS, CDR2 FNYEAQ. The CDR3 covers 16 residues. Between the trimmed V and J ends, which lost 1 base and 1 base, there was a span of 10 bases. The CDR3 here is CASSLEGRVNTGELFF. DNA for the CDR3: TGTGCCAGCAGCTTAGAGGGCAGGGTGAACACCGGGGAGCTGTTTTTT.

This clonotype was seen a few times. The chain uses TRBV3-1 and TRBJ1-2; 7 bases are a match to TRBD1. Germline CDR1 reads LGHDT; CDR2 reads YNNKEL (reference sequence). The CDR3 spans 13 residues. With V trimmed by 3 bases and J by 5 bases, 3 bases remained unmatched. The CDR3 DNA reads TGTGCCAGCAGCCAGACAGGGCCTTATGGCTACACCTTC. Translation: CASSQTGPYGYTF.

The chain is built from TRBV20-1 and TRBJ2-2, with D tentatively TRBD1 (6 bases). Germline CDR1 DFQATT, CDR2 SNEGSKA (reference sequence). The V end lost 5 bases, the J end lost 8 bases, and 9 bases lay between the germline ends. The CDR3 sequence is 11 residues long. CDR3 DNA: TGCAGTGCTCCTGACAGGGGGGAGCTGTTTTTT. This encodes CSAPDRGELFF.

Only a few counts were recorded for this clonotype. This chain uses TRBV6-5 with TRBJ1-1, with 8 bases matching TRBD1. V gave up 2 bases and J gave up 8 bases; unmatched junction bases: 1. The CDR3 is made up of 12 amino acids. The germline CDR1 and CDR2 sequences are MNHEY and SVGAGI. The CDR3 sequence is CASSYRQGEAFF. In DNA, the CDR3 is TGTGCCAGCAGTTACCGACAGGGGGAAGCTTTCTTT.

This chain links TRBV19 with TRBJ1-5; D may be TRBD1 (5 bases). Trimming took off 5 bases at V and 0 bases at J, with 11 bases between the two ends. This CDR3 comprises 15 residues. The germline CDR1 and CDR2 sequences are LNHDA and SQIVND (reference sequence). The CDR3 DNA reads TGTGCCAGTAGTCCCGACGGGGGTAGCAATCAGCCCCAGCATTTT. As protein: CASSPDGGSNQPQHF.

This clonotype was counted at least ten times. The rearrangement links TRBV20-1 to TRBJ2-3; 11 bases map to TRBD2. Germline V CDR1 and CDR2: DFQATT, SNEGSKA (reference sequence). Trimming took 3 bases from V and 2 from J; bases not matched to a gene: 19. The length of the CDR3 is 20 residues. This CDR3 reads CSASSGPVAGGPPTTDTQYF. CDR3 nucleotide sequence: TGCAGTGCTAGTAGTGGTCCGGTAGCGGGGGGGCCTCCCACCACAGATACGCAGTATTTT.

In this sample, this clonotype turned up a few times. The chain has TRBV7-3 and TRBJ1-1; D gene unclear. The germline V and J ends were trimmed by 1 base and 0 bases, with 9 bases remaining between them. The CDR3 totals 15 residues. The germline gives CDR1 SGHTA, CDR2 FQGTGA. The CDR3 here is CASSLKAAMNTEAFF. In DNA form, the CDR3 reads TGTGCCAGCAGCTTAAAGGCAGCCATGAACACTGAAGCTTTCTTT. The full variable domain, rest sourced from reference TRBV7-3 and TRBJ1-1, is GAGVSQTPSNKVTEKGKYVELRCDPISGHTALYWYRQSLGQGPEFLIYFQGTGAADDSGLPNDRFFAVRPEGSVSTLKIQRTERGDSAVYLCASSLKAAMNTEAFFGQGTRLTVV.

The chain employs TRBV10-1 and TRBJ2-1; D gene ambiguous. Trimming took off 3 bases at V and 6 bases at J, with 3 bases between the two ends. The CDR3 contains 11 residues. Germline V lookup: CDR1 WNHNN, CDR2 SYGVQD (reference sequence). CDR3 nucleotides: TGCGCCAGCAGTGATTTCAATGAGCAGTTCTTC. Its translation is CASSDFNEQFF.

The J gene is TRBJ1-3, the V gene TRBV12-3 or TRBV12-4; D might be TRBD1 (5 bases). Trimming removed 3 bases at V and 0 bases at J, with 18 bases between. The CDR3 length is 18 residues. The CDR3 sequence is CASSFIAVLGDSGNTIYF. CDR3 DNA: TGTGCCAGCAGTTTTATCGCTGTTCTGGGGGACTCTGGAAACACCATATATTTT.

The rearrangement links TRBV7-2 to TRBJ2-7; 8 bases fit TRBD2. Trimming at V came to 6 bases and at J to 2 bases, leaving 3 bases not matched to a gene. This CDR3 has 13 residues. Germline V CDR1 and CDR2: SGHTA, FQGNSA. CDR3 region: CASSSGVTYEQYF. CDR3 coding DNA: TGTGCCAGCAGTAGCGGGGTAACCTACGAGCAGTACTTC.

The genes are TRBV19 and TRBJ1-1; D call uncertain. The germline V gene encodes CDR1 LNHDA and CDR2 SQIVND (reference sequence). The CDR3 covers 13 residues. Trimming removed 2 bases at V and 3 bases at J, with 7 bases between. CDR3 sequence: CASSIWGDTEAFF. In nucleotides, the CDR3 is TGTGCCAGTAGTATATGGGGTGACACTGAAGCTTTCTTT. Using reference TRBV19 and TRBJ1-1 for the parts outside the CDR3, the full variable domain is DGGITQSPKYLFRKEGQNVTLSCEQNLNHDAMYWYRQDPGQGLRLIYYSQIVNDFQKGDIAEGYSVSREKKESFPLTVTSAQKNPTAFYLCASSIWGDTEAFFGQGTRLTVV.

V is TRBV6-1 and J is TRBJ2-1, with a weak D call TRBD2 (6 bases). The V and J ends lost 5 bases and 0 bases respectively, with 17 bases between them. The CDR3 is 17 amino acids. Germline V gives CDR1 MNHNS, CDR2 SASEGT. CDR3 region: CASSRKGLQSSYNEQFF. Here the CDR3 DNA reads TGTGCCAGCAGTCGCAAGGGACTGCAGAGCTCCTACAATGAGCAGTTCTTC.

This clonotype was picked up a small number of times. The V call is TRBV27, the J call TRBJ1-1; no clear D gene. This CDR3 has 13 amino acids. The V end was cut by 4 bases, the J end by 1 base, with 7 bases between. The germline CDR1 and CDR2 sequences are MNHEY and SMNVEV (reference sequence). The CDR3 DNA follows: TGTGCCAGCAGTTCGTCCCAGAACACTGAAGCTTTCTTT. It yields the protein CASSSSQNTEAFF.

V and J are TRBV18 and TRBJ2-1; D not resolved. In germline, CDR1 is KGHSH, CDR2 LQKENI. The CDR3 length is 12 residues. Between the trimmed V and J ends, which lost 3 bases and 15 bases, there was a span of 15 bases. The CDR3 DNA sequence: TGTGCCAGCTCACCTATCAAAGCCGGTCGGTTCTTC. It specifies CASSPIKAGRFF.

This clonotype was found many times. The rearrangement joins TRBV5-1 to TRBJ1-2; 8 bases match TRBD1. The CDR3 is 16 residues long. CDR1 and CDR2 (germline): SGHRS, YFSETQ. V lost 4 bases, J lost 8 bases, and 16 bases stayed unmatched. CDR3 in DNA: TGCGCCAGCAGCCGTGCCGGGACAGGAGGAGGTGCAGGCTACACCTTC. Protein product: CASSRAGTGGGAGYTF.

CDR3 nucleotide sequence: TGCAGTGCTAGAGATCAGGCGCTCTTCGGGACGTTATTCACAGATACGCAGTATTTT. This encodes CSARDQALFGTLFTDTQYF. The V call is TRBV20-1, the J call TRBJ2-3; D is tentatively TRBD1 or TRBD2 (5 bases each). Trimming removed 0 bases from V and 2 bases from J, with 24 bases in between. The V gene's germline CDR1 is DFQATT and CDR2 SNEGSKA (reference sequence). This CDR3 has 19 amino acids.

This clonotype came up many times. In DNA, the CDR3 is TGTGCCAGCAGCTTAATAGGGCACAATGAGCAGTTCTTC. As protein: CASSLIGHNEQFF. The rearrangement joins TRBV7-2 to TRBJ2-1; D unclear. The CDR3 runs to 13 residues. V gave up 2 bases and J gave up 5 bases, with 7 bases separating them. Germline V gene lookup returns CDR1 SGHTA and CDR2 FQGNSA.

This clonotype has a handful of counts. The chain combines TRBV5-1 with TRBJ1-1; 9 positions agree with TRBD1. CDR3 size: 14 residues. Germline assignment: CDR1 SGHRS and CDR2 YFSETQ. After removal of 5 bases from V and 5 bases from J, the junction contained 7 bases not matched to a gene. The CDR3 sequence: CASSSRTGDTEAFF. The CDR3 bases are TGCGCCAGCAGTTCACGGACAGGGGATACTGAAGCTTTCTTT.

This clonotype turned up a few times. CDR3 bases: TGTGCCAGCAGTTTTGGGGGGAAGGAAGCTTTCTTT. Amino acid sequence: CASSFGGKEAFF. The V and J genes are TRBV12-3 or TRBV12-4 and TRBJ1-1, with D perhaps matching TRBD1 (5 bases). The germline V and J ends were trimmed by 3 bases and 8 bases, with 10 bases remaining between them. This CDR3 has 12 residues.

The sample holds many counts of this clonotype. The chain links TRBV18 to TRBJ2-7, with D perhaps assigned TRBD1 or TRBD2 (5 bases each). The germline V gene has CDR1 KGHSH and CDR2 LQKENI. This CDR3 has 15 amino acids. The ends were cut back, 6 bases at V and 6 bases at J, with 21 bases in the middle. As DNA, the CDR3 is TGTGCCAGCTCGTCGACCGGGACCCTATCCGTCGAGCAGTACTTC. Translating gives CASSSTGTLSVEQYF.

Many counts were recorded for this clonotype. The genes are TRBV20-1 and TRBJ1-6, with no clear D. CDR1 DFQATT and CDR2 SNEGSKA come from the germline V gene (reference sequence). This CDR3 has 12 residues. Trimming pared 5 bases from V and 9 bases from J, leaving 11 bases between. The CDR3 DNA reads as TGCAGTGCTTCGGACCATGGTTCACCCCTCCACTTT. Translated, it gives CSASDHGSPLHF.

The CDR3 loop reads CASSSSVGYEQYF. The CDR3 region has the DNA TGTGCCAGCAGCTCCAGCGTCGGGTACGAGCAGTACTTC. This chain joins TRBV5-4 and TRBJ2-7, with unresolved D. The CDR3 has 13 amino acids. The germline V gene has CDR1 SGHNT and CDR2 YYREEE (reference sequence). V was pared by 3 bases and J by 4 bases, with 11 bases between.

This clonotype was picked up a small number of times. This CDR3 reads CASSQQTSGSEQFF. The CDR3 coding sequence is TGTGCCAGCAGCCAACAAACTAGCGGCAGTGAGCAGTTCTTC. The chain combines TRBV3-1 with TRBJ2-1; 8 nucleotides agree with TRBD2. Germline trimming cut 2 bases from V and 9 bases from J; bases unmatched to any gene: 6. The CDR3 covers 14 residues. Germline V lookup: CDR1 LGHDT, CDR2 YNNKEL (reference sequence).

The chain joins TRBV27 to TRBJ1-2; TRBD1 agrees at 9 bases. Losses at the gene ends were 6 bases for V and 7 bases for J; bases not matched to a gene: 9. CDR3 size: 14 residues. Germline V lookup: CDR1 MNHEY, CDR2 SMNVEV (reference sequence). The CDR3 is CASRTGTGTSGYTF. CDR3 bases: TGTGCCAGCAGGACCGGGACAGGGACGAGTGGCTACACCTTC.

This clonotype appeared many times. The J gene is TRBJ1-1, the V gene TRBV12-3 or TRBV12-4, with 8 bases identical to TRBD1. The J segment lost 5 bases and the V segment lost 6 bases, leaving 11 bases of the junction unmatched. This CDR3 spans 15 amino acids. As DNA, the CDR3 is TGTGCCAGCAGCTCCCTCACAGGGGGAATGACTGAAGCTTTCTTT. Residues: CASSSLTGGMTEAFF.

This clonotype was seen only a few times. J is TRBJ2-7 and V is TRBV6-1; 10 bases match TRBD2. TRBJ2-1 matches the DNA end more closely, so the J call is doubtful. CDR3 length equals 15 residues. CDR1 is MNHNS, CDR2 SASEGT, per germline. CDR3 region: CASSTSGGGRNEQFF. DNA for the CDR3: TGTGCCAGCAGTACGAGCGGGGGGGGAAGGAACGAGCAGTTCTTC.

About this clonotype: A read error is possible here, since a much larger clone lies one base away. J is TRBJ1-2 and V is TRBV11-2; TRBD1 matches 9 bases. The CDR3 covers 16 residues. Germline V gene data show CDR1 as SGHAT and CDR2 as FQNNGV. The CDR3 region has the DNA TGTGCCGGCAGCCTTCTAATAGCCGGGACAGGGAATGGCTACACCTTC. Protein: CAGSLLIAGTGNGYTF. Using reference TRBV11-2 and TRBJ1-2 for the parts outside the CDR3, the full variable domain is EAGVAQSPRYKIIEKRQSVAFWCNPISGHATLYWYQQILGQGPKLLIQFQNNGVVDDSQLPKDRFSAERLKGVDSTLKIQPAKLEDSAVYLCAGSLLIAGTGNGYTFGSGTRLTVV.